Listed here is a single T cell receptor (beta chain). Its antigen is unknown. This sample stems from a study of T cell responses to AZD1222 COVID-19 vaccine. The data were produced by immunoSEQ multiplex PCR, yet TCRdb's version contains in-frame clones alone and is incomplete. In the table there are 200,000 or so clones, around 90% of which are singletons. Study results and limitations: Dominant at 160-218 and 743-854, vaccine-associated CD4 TCRs also spanned spike. Clonal diversity was possibly underestimated, and white British individuals and females predominated among donors. Baseline seropositivity characterized only a handful of AZD1222 recipients.

The CDR3 contains 15 residues. V was pared by 6 bases and J by 0 bases, with 12 bases between. Germline V gene sequence: CDR1 MNHEY, CDR2 SVGAGI. Sample: peripheral blood, taken on day 0 of AZD1222 vaccination. This TCR was sampled from an adult in good health. The chain couples TRBV6-5 to TRBJ1-5; unclear D gene. The CDR3 sequence: CASSPVAGSNQPQHF. CDR3 coding DNA: TGTGCCAGCAGCCCCGTGGCCGGTAGCAATCAGCCCCAGCATTTT.